This TCR beta chain was documented in a study of cytomegalovirus exposure and HLA in healthy donors. TCRdb keeps only in-frame clones here, not all; method: immunoSEQ multiplex PCR. This sample has tens of thousands of clones, with more than 75% found just once. Study-wide results and limits: Subsequent analysis of the 100 to 150 validation repertoires found a tendency for first-cohort TCR clusters to co-occur. Rarity marked most TCR sequences, yet some public TCRs occurred in many donors. Some TCR beta chains (over 150 of them) were listed as cytomegalovirus-associated. Confirmation was obtained in vitro that three CMV-associated chains are specific for CMV antigens.

Comment on this clone: What it binds is not known.

CDR3 length: 14 residues. The ends lost 4 bases at V and 11 bases at J; junction bases unmatched: 6. The germline V gene encodes CDR1 SGHRS and CDR2 YFSETQ. This clonotype was sampled from a man aged 25-45 years in good health and CMV-seronegative. Sequencing used PBMCs. This chain connects TRBV5-1 to TRBJ2-7; 16 nucleotides match TRBD2. The CDR3 loop is CASSPGLAGGLEYF. Here the CDR3 DNA reads TGCGCCAGCAGCCCGGGACTAGCGGGAGGGTTGGAGTACTTC.